This TCR beta chain was documented in a study of response to subunit inactivated influenza vaccine. CDR1 SEHNR and CDR2 FQNEAQ come from the germline V gene (reference sequence). Trimming removed 0 bases from V and 7 bases from J; junction bases left unmatched: 7. There are 16 residues in the CDR3. Points from the study as a whole: The authors offered the suggestion that each seasonal influenza vaccination recruits few new T cells.

Concerning this clonotype itself: Antigen unknown.

MiXCR, run by TCRdb on the RT-PCR reads, gives a single entry per CDR3 protein. The sample has fewer than 350,000 distinct CDR3 sequences; 20% to 25% are singletons. The V call is TRBV7-9, the J call TRBJ2-7, with 12 bases identical to TRBD2. The material was PBMCs from blood, obtained about 20 months after vaccination. This receptor was taken from a man between 50 and 69 years old who received an inactivated influenza vaccine. The CDR3 region has the DNA TGTGCCAGCAGCTTAGCCCCTCCTAGCGGGGGGGCAGAGCAGTACTTC. Encoded protein: CASSLAPPSGGAEQYF.